This TCR beta chain was obtained from a study of blood T cell repertoires in COVID-19. The wider study: The United States, Italy and Spain provided the acute and convalescent COVID-19 samples. T cells, B-cell-depleted T cells, or PBMCs provided the cDNA or gDNA that served as material.

Points on this clone: At one boundary the junction diverges from the germline segment, which might be a read error.

Per the original methods: Amplification of reference gene primers was used by the study to estimate nucleated cell counts. The table came from immunoSEQ multiplex PCR; TCRdb's copy has only in-frame clones and leaves some out. D and trimming were read from the DNA, whereas the V and J calls and clone size are those reported in that table. The repertoire includes 300,000 to 450,000 clones, approximately 77% of them detected once, and 1.1% sits in the top ten. Specimen: peripheral blood. This clonotype originated in a human donor with acute or convalescent COVID-19. The donor label of this sample is uncertain.

The CDR3 DNA reads as TGTGCCTGGAGGCCGGGACTACAAAACGCCATATATTTT. Protein: CAWRPGLQNAIYF. The J gene is TRBJ1-3, the V gene TRBV30; D is perhaps TRBD1 (5 bases). CDR3 size: 13 residues. Germline values: CDR1 GTSNPN, CDR2 SVGIG (reference sequence). Filled out from reference TRBV30 and TRBJ1-3, the complete variable domain reads SQTIHQWPATLVQPVGSPLSLECTVEGTSNPNLYWYRQAAGRGLQLLFYSVGIGQISSEVPQNLSASRPQDRQFILSSKKLLLSDSGFYLCAWRPGLQNAIYFGEGSWLTVV.